These T cell receptor beta chains were read from a single sample in a study of CD8 T cells in Susac syndrome. TCRdb recomputed calls from the immunoSEQ multiplex PCR reads with MiXCR, one row per CDR3 protein. The sample lists 73,000 or so distinct CDR3 sequences; just under 95% were seen once. The sample consisted of CD8+ T cells from PBMCs. These receptor sequences come from a human donor with multiple sclerosis. CDR3s include the opening cysteine and the closing phenylalanine or tryptophan. D genes are given only for firm matches. Clone sizes are given selectively: once, few, many, or a class where the clone is expanded.

TRBJ2-2,NA,TRBV3-1,NA,CASSQVGQPGELFF,TGTGCCAGCAGCCAAGTAGGTCAGCCCGGGGAGCTGTTTTTT
TRBJ2-5,NA,TRBV29-1,TRBD2,CSVEESSGVYQETQYF,TGCAGCGTTGAAGAGTCTAGCGGGGTCTACCAAGAGACCCAGTACTTC
TRBJ2-7,few,TRBV5-1,NA,CASSLDGTESDEQYF,TGCGCCAGCAGCTTGGATGGGACGGAGAGCGACGAGCAGTACTTC
TRBJ2-1,NA,TRBV7-9,TRBD2,CASSLRSSGSQGSYNEQFF,TGTGCCAGCAGCTTAAGGTCTAGCGGGAGTCAGGGGTCCTACAATGAGCAGTTCTTC
TRBJ2-2,NA,TRBV7-9,NA,CASSDITGELFF,TGTGCCAGCAGCGACATCACCGGGGAGCTGTTTTTT
TRBJ2-5,NA,TRBV12-3/TRBV12-4,NA,CASGHPETQYF,TGTGCCAGCGGCCACCCTGAGACCCAGTACTTC
TRBJ2-5,NA,TRBV7-2,NA,CARVAGQETQYF,TGTGCCCGGGTGGCAGGGCAAGAGACCCAGTACTTC
TRBJ2-1,NA,TRBV20-1,NA,CSGPGSSYNEQFF,TGCTCCGGTCCGGGGAGCTCCTACAATGAGCAGTTCTTC
TRBJ2-6,NA,TRBV7-9,NA,CASSLSAGANVLTF,TGTGCCAGCAGCTTATCGGCTGGGGCCAACGTCCTGACTTTC
TRBJ2-1,NA,TRBV10-1,TRBD2,CATSVAGLYNEQFF,TGCGCCACCTCCGTAGCGGGACTCTACAATGAGCAGTTCTTC
TRBJ1-2,NA,TRBV7-9,NA,CASSLAGLDNYGYTF,TGTGCCAGCAGCTTAGCGGGGCTGGATAACTATGGCTACACCTTC
TRBJ1-5,once,TRBV7-9,NA,CASSLQGRNQPQHF,TGTGCCAGCAGCTTGCAGGGGAGGAATCAGCCCCAGCATTTT